Presented here are 2 T cell receptor beta chains from one specimen sequenced in a study of T cells in Graves' hyperthyroidism and ophthalmopathy. TCR beta CDR3 regions were amplified from RNA. HTBI primers were employed in a first-round RT-PCR of the TCR CDR3. TCRdb processed the multiplex PCR reads anew with MiXCR; each CDR3 protein has one entry. The sample includes hundreds of thousands of distinct CDR3 sequences, around a sixth of them seen just once. The sequenced sample was blood. The receptors were gathered from a woman between 18 and 29 years old with Graves' hyperthyroidism.

Many counts were recorded for this clonotype. The chain has TRBV20-1 and TRBJ2-7, with 8 bases that match TRBD2. The trim removed 3 bases at V and 4 bases at J, leaving 8 bases unmatched. The CDR3 covers 14 residues. CDR1 and CDR2 (germline): DFQATT, SNEGSKA (reference sequence). CDR3 coding DNA: TGCAGTGCTAGGCCACTAGCGGCCTTATACGAGCAGTACTTC. Protein sequence: CSARPLAALYEQYF.

The sample holds a few counts of this clonotype. J is TRBJ2-7 and V is TRBV7-2, with a tentative D call TRBD1 (6 bases). With 3 bases removed from V and 1 base from J, the gap between germline ends came to 13 bases. Germline-derived CDR1 and CDR2 are SGHTA and FQGNSA. The CDR3 contains 15 residues. The CDR3: CASSFIDRPSYEQYF. In DNA, the CDR3 is TGTGCCAGCAGCTTTATTGACAGGCCATCCTACGAGCAGTACTTC.